The entry below describes one T cell receptor beta chain. No antigen is known for it. A read error may explain this, as a much larger clone is one base away. Construction of the TCRbeta library involved unique molecular identifiers. TCRdb re-analysed the PCR reads in MiXCR, keeping a single row per CDR3 protein. Counted here are 700,000 to 850,000 distinct CDR3 sequences, about 16% occurring once; the ten biggest clones make up around 4.5%. The data derive from a study of T-cell reconstitution after alpha-beta-depleted transplantation in children. Germline loops: CDR1 SGHRS, CDR2 YFSETQ. The CDR3 runs 12 residues. General observations from the study: The study reportedly traced alpha-beta T cells about two months after transplant to several hundred expanded graft clones. T-cell counts and diversity at one year post-transplant came mainly from newly produced T cells. Elevated TCRbeta diversity at day 60 was traced, in some patients, to surviving recipient T cells and thymic progenitors.

The chain has TRBV5-1 and TRBJ2-1, with D possibly matching TRBD2 (5 bases). The TCR was taken from a male patient aged 10 to 17 who had a stem cell transplant for acute lymphoblastic leukemia, so the T cells may come from the graft donor. This material consisted of PBMCs, mostly from graft donor cells, taken 360 days after TCRalphabeta/CD19-depleted stem cell transplant. In DNA form, the CDR3 reads TGCGCCAGCAGAAAGGACTCCCAGGAGCGGTTCTTC. Encoded protein: CASRKDSQERFF.